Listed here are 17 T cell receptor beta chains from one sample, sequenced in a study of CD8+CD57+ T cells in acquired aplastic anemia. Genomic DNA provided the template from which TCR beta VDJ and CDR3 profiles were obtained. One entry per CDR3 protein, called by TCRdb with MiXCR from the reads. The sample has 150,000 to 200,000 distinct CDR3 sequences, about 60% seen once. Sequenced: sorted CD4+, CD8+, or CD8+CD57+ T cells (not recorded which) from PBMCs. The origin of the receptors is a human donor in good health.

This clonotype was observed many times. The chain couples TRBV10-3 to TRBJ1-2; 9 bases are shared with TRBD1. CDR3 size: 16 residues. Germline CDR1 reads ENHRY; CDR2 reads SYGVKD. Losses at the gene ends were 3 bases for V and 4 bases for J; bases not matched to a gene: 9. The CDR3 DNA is TGTGCCATCAGTGAAGATCCAACAGGGGGCGTCTATGGCTACACCTTC. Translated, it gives CAISEDPTGGVYGYTF.

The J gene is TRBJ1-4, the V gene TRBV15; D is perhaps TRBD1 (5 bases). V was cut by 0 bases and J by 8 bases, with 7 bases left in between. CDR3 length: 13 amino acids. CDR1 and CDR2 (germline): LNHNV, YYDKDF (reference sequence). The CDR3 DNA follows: TGTGCCACCAGCAGAGAGGGGCGGGAAAAACTGTTTTTT. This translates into CATSREGREKLFF.

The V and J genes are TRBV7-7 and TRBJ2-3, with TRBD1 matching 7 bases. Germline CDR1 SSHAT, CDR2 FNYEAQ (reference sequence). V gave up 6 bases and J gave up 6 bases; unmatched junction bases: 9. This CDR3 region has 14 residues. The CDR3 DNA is TGTGCCAGCAGTACAGGGGACCCGGGGGATACGCAGTATTTT. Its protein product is CASSTGDPGDTQYF. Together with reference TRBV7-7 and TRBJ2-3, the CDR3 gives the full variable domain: GAGVSQSPRYKVTKRGQDVTLRCDPISSHATLYWYQQALGQGPEFLTYFNYEAQPDKSGLPSDRFSAERPEGSISTLTIQRTEQRDSAMYRCASSTGDPGDTQYFGPGTRLTVL.

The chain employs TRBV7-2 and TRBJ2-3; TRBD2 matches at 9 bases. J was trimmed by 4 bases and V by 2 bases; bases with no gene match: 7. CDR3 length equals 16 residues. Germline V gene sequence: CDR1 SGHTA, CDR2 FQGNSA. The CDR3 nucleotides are TGTGCCAGCAGCTTATTGGCGGGAGGGCCATCAGATACGCAGTATTTT. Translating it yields CASSLLAGGPSDTQYF. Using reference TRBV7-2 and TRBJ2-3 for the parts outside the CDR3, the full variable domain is GAGVSQSPSNKVTEKGKDVELRCDPISGHTALYWYRQSLGQGLEFLIYFQGNSAPDKSGLPSDRFSAERTGGSVSTLTIQRTQQEDSAVYLCASSLLAGGPSDTQYFGPGTRLTVL.

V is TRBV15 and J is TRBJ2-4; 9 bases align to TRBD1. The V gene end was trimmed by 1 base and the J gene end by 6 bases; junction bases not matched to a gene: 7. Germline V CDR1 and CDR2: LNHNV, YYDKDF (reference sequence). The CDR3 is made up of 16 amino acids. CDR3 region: CATSRGSGTGLNIQYF. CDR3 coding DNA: TGTGCCACCAGCAGAGGATCCGGGACAGGGCTAAACATTCAGTACTTC.

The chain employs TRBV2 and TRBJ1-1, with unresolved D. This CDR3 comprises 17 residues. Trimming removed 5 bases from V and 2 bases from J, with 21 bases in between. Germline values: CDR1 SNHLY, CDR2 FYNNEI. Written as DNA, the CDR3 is TGTGCCAGCAGTCGGACCCCGCGTGGGAGATCTAACACTGAAGCTTTCTTT. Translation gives CASSRTPRGRSNTEAFF.

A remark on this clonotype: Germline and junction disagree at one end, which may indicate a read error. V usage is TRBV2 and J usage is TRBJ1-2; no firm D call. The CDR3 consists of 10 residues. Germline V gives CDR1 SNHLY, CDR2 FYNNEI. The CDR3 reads CASGDYGYTF. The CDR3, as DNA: TGTGCCAGCGGTGACTATGGCTACACCTTC.

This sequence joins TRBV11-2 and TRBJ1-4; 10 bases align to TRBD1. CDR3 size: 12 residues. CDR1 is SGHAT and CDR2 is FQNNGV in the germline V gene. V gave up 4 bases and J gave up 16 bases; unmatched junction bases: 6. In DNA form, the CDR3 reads TGTGCCAGCAGCTGGGGACAGGGGTTACCGTTTTTT. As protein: CASSWGQGLPFF. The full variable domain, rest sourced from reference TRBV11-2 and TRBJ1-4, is EAGVAQSPRYKIIEKRQSVAFWCNPISGHATLYWYQQILGQGPKLLIQFQNNGVVDDSQLPKDRFSAERLKGVDSTLKIQPAKLEDSAVYLCASSWGQGLPFFGSGTQLSVL.

CDR3 region: CSVPDLNTGELFF. The CDR3, as DNA: TGCAGCGTCCCTGACTTGAACACCGGGGAGCTGTTTTTT. V usage is TRBV29-1 and J usage is TRBJ2-2; D unclear. The CDR3 runs 13 residues. V shed 6 bases and J shed 1 base, with 9 bases lying between them. CDR1 and CDR2 (germline): SQVTM, ANQGSEA.

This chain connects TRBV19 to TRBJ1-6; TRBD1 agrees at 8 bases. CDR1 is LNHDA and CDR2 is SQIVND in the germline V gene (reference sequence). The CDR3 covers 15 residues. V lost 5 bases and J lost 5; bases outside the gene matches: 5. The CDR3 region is CASSDQQGDNSPLHF. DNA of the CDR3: TGTGCCAGTAGTGACCAACAGGGGGATAATTCACCCCTCCACTTT.

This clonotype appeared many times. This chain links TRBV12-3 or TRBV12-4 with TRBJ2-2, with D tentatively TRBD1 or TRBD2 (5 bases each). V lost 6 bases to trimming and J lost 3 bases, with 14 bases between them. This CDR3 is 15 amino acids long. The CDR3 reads CASRRGTMDTGELFF. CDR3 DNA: TGTGCCAGCAGACGAGGGACGATGGACACCGGGGAGCTGTTTTTT.

DNA for the CDR3: TGCAGTGTCCTTGGACAGGGGAGCTCCTACGAGCAGTACGTC. Encoded protein: CSVLGQGSSYEQYV. V and J are TRBV20-1 and TRBJ2-7; TRBD1 matches at 9 bases. The CDR3 contains 14 residues. Trimming cost V 7 bases and J 0 bases; bases outside gene matches: 7. Germline CDR1 and CDR2: DFQATT and SNEGSKA (reference sequence).

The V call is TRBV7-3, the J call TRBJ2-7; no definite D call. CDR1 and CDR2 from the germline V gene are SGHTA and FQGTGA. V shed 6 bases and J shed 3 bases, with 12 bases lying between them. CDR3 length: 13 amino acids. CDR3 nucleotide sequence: TGTGCCAGCAGTTCAGTGGGCGGCTACGAGCAGTACTTC. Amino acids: CASSSVGGYEQYF.

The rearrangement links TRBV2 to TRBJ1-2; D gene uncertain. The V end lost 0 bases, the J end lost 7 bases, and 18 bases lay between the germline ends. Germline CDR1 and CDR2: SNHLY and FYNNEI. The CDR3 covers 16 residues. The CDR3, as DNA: TGTGCCAGCAGTGAAGCGCTAGGGAACAGTGGGTCTGGCTACACCTTC. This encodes CASSEALGNSGSGYTF.

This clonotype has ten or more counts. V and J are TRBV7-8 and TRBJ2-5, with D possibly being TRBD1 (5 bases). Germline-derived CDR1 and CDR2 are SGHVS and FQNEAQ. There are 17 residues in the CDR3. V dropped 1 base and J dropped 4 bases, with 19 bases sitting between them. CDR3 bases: TGTGCCAGCAGCTTAGGATGGGGCGACGGTAACCTAGAGACCCAGTACTTC. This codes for CASSLGWGDGNLETQYF.

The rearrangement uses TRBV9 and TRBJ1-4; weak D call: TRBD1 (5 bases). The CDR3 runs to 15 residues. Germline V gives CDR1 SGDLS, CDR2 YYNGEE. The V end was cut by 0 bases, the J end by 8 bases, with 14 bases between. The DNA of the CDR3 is TGTGCCAGCAGCGTAGAGGGTCCAGGGTCCGAAAAACTGTTTTTT. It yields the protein CASSVEGPGSEKLFF.

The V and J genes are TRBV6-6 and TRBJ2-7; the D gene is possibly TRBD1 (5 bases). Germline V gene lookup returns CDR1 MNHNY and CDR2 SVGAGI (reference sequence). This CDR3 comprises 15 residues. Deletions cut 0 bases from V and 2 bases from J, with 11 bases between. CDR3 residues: CASSYSWGLTYEQYF. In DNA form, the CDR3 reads TGTGCCAGCAGTTACTCTTGGGGCCTTACCTACGAGCAGTACTTC.